Below, 21 T cell receptor beta chains from the same sample are listed, as sequenced in a study of regulatory T cells in long-lasting Graves disease. CDR3-region Arm-PCR and iRepertoire HTBI primers produced the TCR beta libraries. TCRdb re-called the multiplex PCR reads through MiXCR, storing one row per CDR3 protein. The sample lists approximately 470,000 distinct CDR3 sequences; roughly 17% were seen once. Noted time point: newly diagnosed GD, antithyroid drugs for less than 3 months. PBMC RNA was the source of the TCR library. These data also featured in a second study, about T cells in Graves' hyperthyroidism and ophthalmopathy.

This sample comprised peripheral blood mononuclear cells (PBMCs), obtained at new diagnosis, from a patient treated with antithyroid drugs. Source of these receptors: a man aged 40-55 years with Graves disease.

This clonotype has a handful of counts. The chain uses TRBV27 and TRBJ1-1; 9 bases map to TRBD1. V shed 4 bases and J 4 bases; nucleotides not matched to a gene: 10. Germline V CDR1 and CDR2: MNHEY, SMNVEV (reference sequence). The CDR3 contains 16 residues. This CDR3 is CASSSRQGVGGTEAFF. CDR3 nucleotide sequence: TGTGCCAGCAGTTCTAGACAGGGGGTGGGGGGCACTGAAGCTTTCTTT.

The CDR3 reads CASSRANENSYEQYF. The CDR3 DNA follows: TGTGCCAGTAGTAGGGCCAACGAAAACTCCTACGAGCAGTACTTC. This chain connects TRBV19 to TRBJ2-7, with unresolved D. The CDR3 contains 15 residues. Trimming removed 4 bases from V and 0 bases from J, with 13 bases in between. Germline V gives CDR1 LNHDA, CDR2 SQIVND (reference sequence).

CDR3 bases: TGTGCCACCAGTGACCCCCTGAGGGCAGGGGAAGAGACCCAGTACTTC. Its translation: CATSDPLRAGEETQYF. The chain is built from TRBV24-1 and TRBJ2-5, with D perhaps TRBD1 (6 bases). This CDR3 is built from 16 residues. Trimming cost V 4 bases and J 3 bases, with 17 bases left between them. Germline loops: CDR1 KGHDR, CDR2 SFDVKD.

This clonotype was picked up a small number of times. The gene calls are TRBV9 and TRBJ2-7; TRBD1 agrees at 7 bases. This CDR3 comprises 14 residues. Germline assignment: CDR1 SGDLS and CDR2 YYNGEE. Trimming took 4 bases from V and 0 from J; bases not matched to a gene: 4. CDR3 bases: TGTGCCAGCAGCATCGGACAGGCCTCCTACGAGCAGTACTTC. It encodes CASSIGQASYEQYF.

The V and J genes are TRBV7-9 and TRBJ1-5; D not certain. With 2 bases removed from V and 6 bases from J, the gap between germline ends came to 8 bases. The length of the CDR3 is 13 residues. From germline, CDR1 is SEHNR and CDR2 FQNEAQ (reference sequence). CDR3 sequence: CASSLMGTQPQHF. DNA of the CDR3: TGTGCCAGCAGCTTAATGGGAACTCAGCCCCAGCATTTT.

The chain combines TRBV7-3 with TRBJ2-1; 8 positions agree with TRBD1. The CDR3 length is 15 residues. CDR1 is SGHTA, CDR2 FQGTGA, per germline. J gave up 3 bases and V 5 bases, and 6 bases lay outside the gene matches. The CDR3: CASSHRGANYNEQFF. DNA for the CDR3: TGTGCCAGCAGCCACAGGGGGGCCAACTACAATGAGCAGTTCTTC.

This clonotype came up many times. The chain employs TRBV20-1 and TRBJ2-5; TRBD1 matches 8 bases. V shed 4 bases and J 5 bases; nucleotides not matched to a gene: 6. The CDR3 runs 13 residues. The germline gives CDR1 DFQATT, CDR2 SNEGSKA (reference sequence). In nucleotides, the CDR3 is TGCAGTGCTACAGCAGGGGGCCGGGAGACCCAGTACTTC. It translates to CSATAGGRETQYF.

The rearrangement uses TRBV5-1 and TRBJ2-4, with TRBD1 matching over 11 bases. Looked up from germline, CDR1 is SGHRS and CDR2 is YFSETQ. This CDR3 spans 17 amino acids. V was pared by 0 bases and J by 2 bases, with 4 bases of the junction left unmatched. Here the CDR3 DNA reads TGCGCCAGCAGCTTGGAGGGACAGGGGGTAACCAAAAACATTCAGTACTTC. Protein: CASSLEGQGVTKNIQYF.

This clonotype was seen at least ten times. The chain links TRBV11-2 to TRBJ2-3; the match to TRBD2 covers 13 bases. The CDR3 loop spans 17 amino acids. The V gene's germline CDR1 is SGHAT and CDR2 FQNNGV. J lost 4 bases, V lost 4 bases, and 8 bases had no gene match. DNA of the CDR3: TGTGCCAGCAGCTCACGGACTAGCGGGAGAATCGCAGATACGCAGTATTTT. The encoded protein is CASSSRTSGRIADTQYF.

The V and J genes are TRBV3-1 and TRBJ2-7; TRBD2 aligns across 13 bases. There are 16 residues in the CDR3. The ends lost 3 bases at V and 4 bases at J; junction bases unmatched: 6. CDR1 and CDR2 (germline): LGHDT, YNNKEL (reference sequence). The CDR3 DNA reads as TGTGCCAGCAGCCAGTCGGAGACTAGCGGGAGGTACGAGCAGTACTTC. Residues: CASSQSETSGRYEQYF.

The V and J genes are TRBV27 and TRBJ2-3; TRBD1 agrees at 7 bases. CDR1 is MNHEY, CDR2 SMNVEV, per germline (reference sequence). This CDR3 comprises 15 residues. V trimming: 4 bases; J trimming: 5 bases; junction bases outside the gene matches: 9. CDR3 sequence (DNA): TGTGCCAGCAGTTGGCGTGACAGGGCGGGAGATACGCAGTATTTT. This gives the protein CASSWRDRAGDTQYF.

This clonotype was seen once. A much larger clone lies one base from this, so it may be a read error. The chain recombines TRBV13 with TRBJ2-1, with 14 bases aligning to TRBD2. Germline CDR1 and CDR2: PRHDT and FYEKMQ (reference sequence). There are 18 residues in the CDR3. The CDR3 is CASSLGTSGRASYNERFF. In nucleotides, the CDR3 is TGTGCCAGCAGTTTAGGGACTAGCGGGAGAGCTTCCTACAATGAGCGGTTCTTC. The full variable domain, rest sourced from reference TRBV13 and TRBJ2-1, is AAGVIQSPRHLIKEKRETATLKCYPIPRHDTVYWYQQGPGQDPQFLISFYEKMQSDKGSIPDRFSAQQFSDYHSELNMSSLELGDSALYFCASSLGTSGRASYNERFFGPGTRLTVL.

A few counts support this clonotype. This rearrangement joins TRBV27 to TRBJ1-2, with 7 bases that match TRBD1. V lost 6 bases, J lost 5 bases, and 9 bases stayed unmatched. CDR1 and CDR2 (germline): MNHEY, SMNVEV (reference sequence). The CDR3 contains 14 residues. CDR3 bases: TGTGCCAGCAGCTTCTCCGGGACAGAGTATGGCTACACCTTC. Translation gives CASSFSGTEYGYTF.

As regards this clonotype: This could be a read error, since a much larger clone is one nucleotide away. This chain links TRBV7-3 with TRBJ1-1; D ambiguous. This CDR3 spans 13 amino acids. CDR1 is SGHTA and CDR2 is FQGTGA in the germline V gene. This CDR3 reads CASSLMEGTDAFF. CDR3 bases: TGTGCCAGCAGCTTAATGGAGGGAACTGACGCTTTCTTT.

Concerning this clonotype itself: One junction end disagrees with the germline gene, perhaps due to a read error. V is TRBV5-1 and J is TRBJ2-1; 9 bases agree with TRBD2. CDR1 is SGHRS, CDR2 YFSETQ, per germline. The CDR3 has 12 amino acids. The CDR3 coding sequence is TGCGCCAGCAGCAACTTAGCGGGAGATACCGTCTTC. Translation gives CASSNLAGDTVF.

This clonotype was picked up a small number of times. This chain joins TRBV6-5 and TRBJ1-4; the D is unclear. The CDR3 is 14 amino acids. The V gene's germline CDR1 is MNHEY and CDR2 SVGAGI. V lost 4 bases, J lost 8 bases, and 14 bases lay in between. CDR3 sequence: CASSSVAEGEKLFF. The CDR3 DNA reads TGTGCCAGCAGTTCGGTGGCGGAAGGAGAAAAACTGTTTTTT.

Ten or more counts support this clonotype. The chain carries TRBV12-3 or TRBV12-4 and TRBJ2-5; no reliable D call. The CDR3 runs 13 residues. Trimming stripped 3 bases from V and 4 bases from J, with 9 bases between. In DNA form, the CDR3 reads TGTGCCAGCAGTTTTTTGGGTGGAGAGACCCAGTACTTC. Its translation is CASSFLGGETQYF.

This clonotype has only a few counts. In DNA form, the CDR3 reads TGCAGCGTTTCGTTGGGGGCCCCCGCGGATACGCAGTATTTT. Protein: CSVSLGAPADTQYF. V usage is TRBV29-1 and J usage is TRBJ2-3, with a tentative D call TRBD1 (6 bases). From germline, CDR1 is SQVTM and CDR2 ANQGSEA. The CDR3 is made up of 14 amino acids. Trimming shortened V by 5 bases and J by 6 bases, and 18 bases separated the two germline ends.

This clonotype was seen a few times. A much larger clone lies one base from this, so it may be a read error. The chain recombines TRBV3-1 with TRBJ1-1; D is possibly TRBD1 (6 bases). CDR1 and CDR2 from the germline V gene are LGHDT and YNNKEL (reference sequence). CDR3 length equals 16 residues. V was cut by 4 bases and J by 1 base, with 16 bases left in between. The CDR3 DNA follows: TGTGCCAGCAGCCGAGATCGAACAGGGTGGAACACTGAAGCTTTCTTT. It yields the protein CASSRDRTGWNTEAFF.

This clonotype was counted at least ten times. The V call is TRBV2, the J call TRBJ1-1; D not certain. The CDR3 covers 14 residues. V was shortened by 5 bases and J by 1 base, with 11 bases between the two germline ends. Germline loops: CDR1 SNHLY, CDR2 FYNNEI. Written as DNA, the CDR3 is TGTGCCAGCAGTAAGGACGGGCGGAACACTGAAGCTTTCTTT. It specifies CASSKDGRNTEAFF.

This clonotype was observed a few times. V is TRBV6-1 and J is TRBJ2-2; maybe TRBD2 (7 bases). The CDR3 is made up of 13 amino acids. CDR1 is MNHNS and CDR2 is SASEGT in the germline V gene. The V gene lost 8 bases and the J gene lost 5 bases, with 12 bases spanning the gap. CDR3 in amino acids: CASGGGGTGELFF. The CDR3 DNA is TGTGCCAGCGGGGGGGGCGGGACCGGGGAGCTGTTTTTT.